The 14 T cell receptor beta chains reported below all come from one sample, sequenced in a study of blood T cells in healthy people across ages. For the second PCR, which ran for about 6 to 11 cycles, a sample-barcoded 5' primer and a J-beta primer mix were used. TCRdb itself ran the 5' RACE reads through MiXCR, one entry per CDR3 protein. The sample shows some 760,000 distinct CDR3 sequences, around a quarter of them seen only once. This sample was shared with a second study, whose subject was T cells of mothers and their children.

The specimen was blood. Every receptor here comes from a boy aged 5 to 17 in good health.

This chain uses TRBV7-2 with TRBJ2-3; D remains unclear. Trimming removed 5 bases at V and 2 bases at J, with 20 bases between. Looked up from germline, CDR1 is SGHTA and CDR2 is FQGNSA. The CDR3 consists of 17 residues. The CDR3 nucleotides read TGTGCCAGCAGCGGCGCAATATTGTTCCTAAACACAGATACGCAGTATTTT. Translation: CASSGAILFLNTDTQYF.

This clonotype has a handful of counts. CDR3 region: CASSGPGQIMETQYF. The CDR3 DNA reads as TGTGCCAGCAGCGGACCGGGACAGATAATGGAGACCCAGTACTTC. V usage is TRBV7-9 and J usage is TRBJ2-5; 7 nucleotides align to TRBD1. The CDR3 sequence is 15 residues long. The germline V gene encodes CDR1 SEHNR and CDR2 FQNEAQ (reference sequence). J lost 5 bases, V lost 5 bases, and 11 bases had no gene match.

This clonotype was seen only a few times. The genes are TRBV6-1 and TRBJ2-5; D may be TRBD1 or TRBD2 (6 bases each). This CDR3 is built from 14 residues. V dropped 2 bases and J dropped 5 bases, with 12 bases sitting between them. Germline assignment: CDR1 MNHNS and CDR2 SASEGT. The CDR3 loop reads CASSEPGGGETQYF. The CDR3 DNA is TGTGCCAGCAGTGAACCCGGGGGCGGGGAGACCCAGTACTTC.

This clonotype appeared a few times. The chain joins TRBV7-9 to TRBJ2-7, with D tentatively TRBD2 (5 bases). Germline CDR1 is SEHNR and CDR2 is FQNEAQ (reference sequence). This CDR3 has 13 amino acids. V gave up 4 bases and J gave up 5 bases, with 12 bases separating them. The CDR3 DNA reads as TGTGCCAGCAGCTCCGGGGAAAGCAACGAGCAGTACTTC. This gives the protein CASSSGESNEQYF.

The sample holds a few counts of this clonotype. The chain carries TRBV5-5 and TRBJ1-5; TRBD1 might be the D (5 bases). V gave up 4 bases and J gave up 9 bases, with 17 bases separating them. Germline V CDR1 and CDR2: SGHKS, YYEKEE (reference sequence). The CDR3 runs to 14 residues. DNA of the CDR3: TGTGCCAGCAGCGGGGACCCTAACCTTGGGCCCCAGCATTTT. Translated, it gives CASSGDPNLGPQHF.

This clonotype was seen a few times. This chain uses TRBV6-6 with TRBJ2-5; D may match TRBD1 or TRBD2 (5 bases each). The V gene's germline CDR1 is MNHNY and CDR2 SVGAGI (reference sequence). The CDR3 is made up of 15 amino acids. Trimming removed 2 bases at V and 4 bases at J, with 14 bases between. The CDR3 region is CASSYLGDGRETQYF. As DNA, the CDR3 is TGTGCCAGCAGTTACCTGGGGGATGGGAGAGAGACCCAGTACTTC.

The J gene is TRBJ2-2, the V gene TRBV4-1; TRBD1 agrees at 7 bases. Germline values: CDR1 MGHRA, CDR2 YSYEKL. V was clipped by 3 bases and J by 4 bases; unmatched bases: 5. This CDR3 is 15 amino acids long. CDR3 in DNA: TGCGCCAGCAGCCAGTGGGACAGTGGCACCGGGGAGCTGTTTTTT. This encodes CASSQWDSGTGELFF.

This clonotype was seen a few times. The chain recombines TRBV5-1 with TRBJ2-5, with TRBD2 matching 9 bases. Judging by the DNA end, TRBJ2-1 fits better; the J call may be wrong. This CDR3 is 17 amino acids long. Germline V gene sequence: CDR1 SGHRS, CDR2 YFSETQ. CDR3 in DNA: TGCGCCAGCAGCTTGTACGCTAGCGGGGAGCTCTTGTTGGAGCAGTTCTTC. Its protein product is CASSLYASGELLLEQFF.

A few counts support this clonotype. The gene calls are TRBV9 and TRBJ2-1, with TRBD2 matching 12 bases. Germline assignment: CDR1 SGDLS and CDR2 YYNGEE. V lost 3 bases and J lost 0; bases outside the gene matches: 7. This CDR3 has 18 residues. CDR3 DNA: TGTGCCAGCAGCGCAGGACTAGCGGGGATGAGCTCCTACAATGAGCAGTTCTTC. It translates to CASSAGLAGMSSYNEQFF.

This clonotype was observed a few times. This chain links TRBV20-1 with TRBJ2-5, with TRBD1 matching 8 bases. The CDR3 is 15 residues long. V dropped 6 bases and J dropped 1; count of bases not matched to a gene: 10. Germline CDR1 is DFQATT and CDR2 is SNEGSKA (reference sequence). CDR3 sequence (DNA): TGCAGTGCAAACTCAGGGGGCTTTTTCCAAGAGACCCAGTACTTC. The encoded protein is CSANSGGFFQETQYF.

J is TRBJ2-1 and V is TRBV7-2; weak D call: TRBD2 (5 bases). Per germline, CDR1 SGHTA and CDR2 FQGNSA. The CDR3 is 19 amino acids. The V gene lost 5 bases and the J gene lost 8 bases, with 31 bases spanning the gap. CDR3 protein: CASSTRGVPTPFVRDEQFF. For the CDR3, the DNA is TGTGCCAGCAGCACACGGGGAGTACCGACCCCCTTTGTTAGGGATGAGCAGTTCTTC.

This clonotype was observed a few times. The V and J genes are TRBV27 and TRBJ2-5; D uncertain. The V end lost 4 bases, the J end lost 4 bases, and 13 bases lay between the germline ends. Germline V lookup: CDR1 MNHEY, CDR2 SMNVEV (reference sequence). This CDR3 region has 14 residues. Written as DNA, the CDR3 is TGTGCCAGCAGTTGGTATCGTCAGGCAGAGACCCAGTACTTC. Protein sequence: CASSWYRQAETQYF.

V and J are TRBV11-3 and TRBJ1-2, with 7 bases fitting TRBD1. The V gene end was trimmed by 1 base and the J gene end by 6 bases; junction bases not matched to a gene: 5. Germline CDR1 reads SGHNT; CDR2 reads YENEEA. The CDR3 extends over 14 amino acids. CDR3 sequence reads: CASSLAGGQDGYTF. The DNA of the CDR3 is TGTGCCAGCAGCTTAGCAGGGGGGCAAGATGGCTACACCTTC.

The sample holds a few counts of this clonotype. The chain carries TRBV5-1 and TRBJ1-6; possibly TRBD1 for D (5 bases). CDR1 and CDR2 (germline): SGHRS, YFSETQ. The CDR3 totals 15 residues. Trimming stripped 3 bases from V and 6 bases from J, with 13 bases between. This chain's CDR3 is CASSWDVEANSPLHF. CDR3 DNA: TGCGCCAGCAGCTGGGACGTTGAAGCTAATTCACCCCTCCACTTT.